This T cell receptor (beta chain) was identified in a study of identical twins. Germline CDR1 SGDLS, CDR2 YYNGEE. V was trimmed by 0 bases and J by 0 bases, leaving 19 bases between them. The CDR3 length is 19 residues. Regarding the study as a whole: The more abundant beta clonotypes in cord blood had fewer insertions, and memory repertoires did not show this. Twins' surplus sharing was weaker for beta out-of-frame sequences.

A single record per CDR3 protein comes from TCRdb applying MiXCR to the 5' RACE reads. Of about 460,000 distinct CDR3 sequences in the sample, over 12% were seen once. This clonotype was counted between two and nine times. Its antigen remains unidentified. The same sample was also used in a study of yellow fever vaccine responses in identical twins.

This clonotype originated in a woman aged 18-29 years in good health. The V call is TRBV9, the J call TRBJ2-1; the D gene is possibly TRBD1 (5 bases). The sequencing input was CD4+ T cells sorted from blood. CDR3 bases: TGTGCCAGCAGCGTAGCTCAGGGTGGTGTTCCCAGCTCCTACAATGAGCAGTTCTTC. This translates into CASSVAQGGVPSSYNEQFF.